Shown below are 29 T cell receptor beta chains from a single sample sequenced in a study of blood T cell repertoires in COVID-19. Here immunoSEQ multiplex PCR was the method, and the copy in TCRdb shows in-frame clones only, minus some. The table records hundreds of thousands of clones, 90% of them present only once. Sequenced: PBMCs or T cells enriched from blood (not recorded which). These receptors came from a woman between 18 and 29 years old with acute COVID-19.

This clone was observed once. This chain joins TRBV27 and TRBJ1-1; no reliable D call. The CDR3 extends over 12 amino acids. V lost 8 bases to trimming and J lost 3 bases, with 10 bases between them. Germline CDR1 is MNHEY and CDR2 is SMNVEV (reference sequence). This CDR3 reads CASGGYHTEAFF. The CDR3 nucleotides are TGTGCCAGCGGCGGGTACCACACTGAAGCTTTCTTT.

The chain uses TRBV19 and TRBJ1-2; perhaps TRBD1 as D (5 bases). The V end was cut by 3 bases, the J end by 3 bases, with 17 bases between. The CDR3 is made up of 16 amino acids. CDR1 LNHDA and CDR2 SQIVND come from the germline V gene (reference sequence). Here the CDR3 reads CASSMAPGGEDYGYTF. The CDR3 coding sequence is TGTGCCAGTAGTATGGCCCCAGGAGGGGAGGACTATGGCTACACCTTC.

CDR3 residues: CASSLTGDTGNTIYF. The CDR3 region has the DNA TGCGCCAGCAGCCTGACCGGGGATACTGGAAACACCATATATTTT. This chain uses TRBV5-1 with TRBJ1-3; no definite D call. The germline CDR1 and CDR2 sequences are SGHRS and YFSETQ. This CDR3 spans 15 amino acids. V was cut by 4 bases and J by 2 bases, with 13 bases left in between. The full variable domain, rest sourced from reference TRBV5-1 and TRBJ1-3, is KAGVTQTPRYLIKTRGQQVTLSCSPISGHRSVSWYQQTPGQGLQFLFEYFSETQRNKGNFPGRFSGRQFSNSRSEMNVSTLELGDSALYLCASSLTGDTGNTIYFGEGSWLTVV.

This chain uses TRBV5-4 with TRBJ1-2; D is unclear. CDR1 is SGHNT and CDR2 is YYREEE in the germline V gene (reference sequence). The CDR3 has 13 residues. V lost 0 bases and J lost 4, with 7 bases in between. CDR3 sequence (DNA): TGTGCCAGCAGCTTGGGAGGGCGCTATGGCTACACCTTC. Translating it yields CASSLGGRYGYTF.

The rearrangement joins TRBV7-8 to TRBJ1-2; perhaps TRBD1 as D (5 bases). CDR3 length: 13 residues. Trimming left V 5 bases short and J 4 bases short, with 11 bases between. In germline, CDR1 is SGHVS, CDR2 FQNEAQ. The CDR3 loop is CASSPPDSYGYTF. In nucleotides, the CDR3 is TGTGCCAGCAGCCCCCCCGACAGCTATGGCTACACCTTC.

The chain joins TRBV15 to TRBJ2-4, with D hard to call. With 0 bases removed from V and 0 bases from J, the gap between germline ends came to 3 bases. Germline V gene lookup returns CDR1 LNHNV and CDR2 YYDKDF (reference sequence). The CDR3 sequence is 14 residues long. CDR3 DNA sequence: TGTGCCACCAGCAGAGATCTAGCCAAAAACATTCAGTACTTC. As protein: CATSRDLAKNIQYF.

This clone was picked up one time. This sequence joins TRBV10-2 and TRBJ2-2, with 7 bases fitting TRBD1. After removal of 6 bases from V and 4 bases from J, the junction contained 5 bases not matched to a gene. This CDR3 has 14 amino acids. Per the germline V gene, CDR1 is WSHSY and CDR2 is SAAADI. The CDR3 protein is CASRGTVGTGELFF. The CDR3 region has the DNA TGCGCCAGCAGAGGGACAGTAGGCACCGGGGAGCTGTTTTTT.

In this sample, this clone turned up a few times. This rearrangement joins TRBV2 to TRBJ1-1; 8 positions match TRBD1. The V gene end was trimmed by 1 base and the J gene end by 5 bases; junction bases not matched to a gene: 9. This CDR3 spans 16 amino acids. CDR1 SNHLY and CDR2 FYNNEI come from the germline V gene. Here the CDR3 reads CASSEGAGGWGTEAFF. The DNA for the CDR3 is TGTGCCAGCAGTGAAGGGGCAGGGGGCTGGGGTACTGAAGCTTTCTTT.

The chain carries TRBV7-2 and TRBJ1-1; maybe TRBD1 (5 bases). Per the germline V gene, CDR1 is SGHTA and CDR2 is FQGNSA. The CDR3 sequence is 17 residues long. The V end was cut by 5 bases, the J end by 1 base, with 20 bases between. The CDR3 region is CASSPLGGGRRNTEAFF. For the CDR3, the DNA is TGTGCCAGCAGCCCCCTGGGCGGGGGACGGCGGAACACTGAAGCTTTCTTT.

This chain connects TRBV14 to TRBJ2-7; 7 nucleotides match TRBD1. The CDR3 consists of 16 residues. Unmatched junction bases numbered 12, after V lost 1 base and J lost 6 bases. CDR1 and CDR2 from the germline V gene are SGHDN and FVKESK. The CDR3 here is CASSQGNRGRLCEQYF. Written as DNA, the CDR3 is TGTGCCAGCAGCCAAGGTAACAGGGGTAGACTTTGCGAGCAGTACTTC. The full variable domain, completed using reference TRBV14 and TRBJ2-7, is EAGVTQFPSHSVIEKGQTVTLRCDPISGHDNLYWYRRVMGKEIKFLLHFVKESKQDESGMPNNRFLAERTGGTYSTLKVQPAELEDSGVYFCASSQGNRGRLCEQYFGPGTRLTVT.

The rearrangement uses TRBV29-1 and TRBJ2-5; 7 positions agree with TRBD2. Germline V gene sequence: CDR1 SQVTM, CDR2 ANQGSEA. The junction had 2 bases not matched to a gene; V was cut back by 5 bases and J by 5 bases. This CDR3 comprises 11 residues. The CDR3 loop reads CSVLGGETQYF. Here the CDR3 DNA reads TGCAGCGTTCTGGGAGGGGAGACCCAGTACTTC.

The J gene is TRBJ1-3, the V gene TRBV7-8; D may be TRBD1 (6 bases). V gave up 3 bases and J gave up 8 bases, with 11 bases separating them. Germline-derived CDR1 and CDR2 are SGHVS and FQNEAQ. The CDR3 loop spans 13 amino acids. The CDR3 region has the DNA TGTGCCAGCAGCTTCCCCGGGACATACACCATATATTTT. Amino acids: CASSFPGTYTIYF.

The J gene is TRBJ2-3, the V gene TRBV20-1; D not resolved. This CDR3 contains 11 residues. Germline V gives CDR1 DFQATT, CDR2 SNEGSKA (reference sequence). V lost 5 bases and J lost 3, with 6 bases in between. The DNA for the CDR3 is TGCAGTGCTCACATAACAGATACGCAGTATTTT. Its protein is CSAHITDTQYF.

The sample holds one count of this clone. The V gene is TRBV18, the J gene TRBJ1-5, with no clear D. V lost 2 bases, J lost 3 bases, and 17 bases lay in between. Germline CDR1 is KGHSH and CDR2 is LQKENI. This CDR3 contains 17 residues. The CDR3 DNA reads as TGTGCCAGCTCACCATCGGCCGGCTACACTATCAATCAGCCCCAGCATTTT. Protein: CASSPSAGYTINQPQHF.

Points on this clone: Other DNA sequences of this sample code for an identical CDR3. This chain uses TRBV18 with TRBJ2-3; a weak D match, TRBD2 (5 bases). Between the trimmed V and J ends, which lost 1 base and 3 bases, there was a span of 5 bases. The germline V gene has CDR1 KGHSH and CDR2 LQKENI. The CDR3 has 13 residues. Here the CDR3 reads CASSPRGTDTQYF. In DNA, the CDR3 is TGTGCCAGCTCACCACGAGGGACAGATACGCAGTATTTT.

The chain is built from TRBV28 and TRBJ2-1; D is perhaps TRBD2 (6 bases). V dropped 6 bases and J dropped 0 bases, with 15 bases sitting between them. The germline V gene encodes CDR1 MDHEN and CDR2 SYDVKM. The CDR3 runs 16 residues. CDR3 nucleotide sequence: TGTGCCAGCAGCAGACTAGGCCCTAGCTCCTACAATGAGCAGTTCTTC. It specifies CASSRLGPSSYNEQFF.

Concerning this clone itself: Distinct nucleotide sequences in the sample also encode this CDR3. This sequence joins TRBV28 and TRBJ2-2; perhaps TRBD2 as D (7 bases). Germline V gene sequence: CDR1 MDHEN, CDR2 SYDVKM. V shed 1 base and J shed 6 bases, with 9 bases lying between them. The CDR3 runs to 14 residues. The CDR3, as DNA: TGTGCCAGCAGTTTATCCGGGGGGCCCGGGGAGCTGTTTTTT. Translating gives CASSLSGGPGELFF.

The chain combines TRBV5-1 with TRBJ1-4; D may be TRBD1 (6 bases). From germline, CDR1 is SGHRS and CDR2 YFSETQ. The CDR3 runs 15 residues. The germline V and J ends were trimmed by 1 base and 1 base, with 8 bases remaining between them. CDR3 nucleotides: TGCGCCAGCAGCTTGAGCAGGGGAACTAATGAAAAACTGTTTTTT. Its protein product is CASSLSRGTNEKLFF.

The rearrangement uses TRBV4-1 and TRBJ1-6; D unresolved. Trimming took off 6 bases at V and 7 bases at J, with 13 bases between the two ends. This CDR3 has 14 residues. Germline V gene data show CDR1 as MGHRA and CDR2 as YSYEKL. The CDR3 here is CASRATATNSPLHF. The CDR3 DNA is TGCGCCAGCAGGGCTACAGCCACCAATTCACCCCTCCACTTT.

This clone has just one count. V and J are TRBV11-2 and TRBJ2-1, with 12 bases fitting TRBD2. The germline CDR1 and CDR2 sequences are SGHAT and FQNNGV. The CDR3 extends over 15 amino acids. The trim removed 5 bases at V and 9 bases at J, leaving 8 bases unmatched. CDR3 sequence (DNA): TGTGCCAGCAGCGGGACTAGCGGGTGGGGAGGTGAGCAGTTCTTC. Translation: CASSGTSGWGGEQFF.

The chain combines TRBV5-4 with TRBJ2-5, with 13 positions matching TRBD2. V lost 3 bases to trimming and J lost 6 bases; unmatched junction nucleotides: 8. The CDR3 totals 16 residues. Germline assignment: CDR1 SGHNT and CDR2 YYREEE (reference sequence). The CDR3 coding sequence is TGTGCCAGCAGCTCGGAACTAGCGGGAGGGCCGCAGACCCAGTACTTC. Protein: CASSSELAGGPQTQYF.

The chain links TRBV5-8 to TRBJ1-5; D remains unclear. The length of the CDR3 is 14 residues. The germline CDR1 and CDR2 sequences are SGHTS and YDEGEE. V was shortened by 1 base and J by 6 bases, with 11 bases between the two germline ends. The CDR3 DNA is TGTGCCAGCAGCTTGTTGGTTCGGGGTCAGCCCCAGCATTTT. It encodes CASSLLVRGQPQHF.

This sequence joins TRBV3-1 (or the pseudogene TRBV3-2) and TRBJ2-3; 9 bases line up with TRBD2. J gave up 4 bases and V 3 bases, and 14 bases lay outside the gene matches. The CDR3 consists of 18 residues. From germline, CDR1 is LGHDT and CDR2 YNNKEL (reference sequence). CDR3 loop: CASSQGILSGSAADTQYF. In nucleotides, the CDR3 is TGTGCCAGCAGCCAGGGAATTCTTAGCGGGAGTGCCGCAGATACGCAGTATTTT.

The J gene is TRBJ1-6, the V gene TRBV3-1 (or the pseudogene TRBV3-2); the match to TRBD1 covers 9 bases. CDR3 length equals 20 residues. The V and J ends lost 4 bases and 10 bases, in that order; junction bases with no gene match: 23. Germline loops: CDR1 LGHDT, CDR2 YNNKEL (reference sequence). The DNA of the CDR3 is TGTGCCAGCAGCCTAAAAGCCGGGGGGACAGGGTATACAGGTAGATCACCCCTCCACTTT. Translating it yields CASSLKAGGTGYTGRSPLHF.

The chain couples TRBV18 to TRBJ2-5, with 7 bases fitting TRBD2. Per germline, CDR1 KGHSH and CDR2 LQKENI. The CDR3 is 15 amino acids. Losses at the gene ends were 2 bases for V and 1 base for J; bases not matched to a gene: 4. DNA of the CDR3: TGTGCCAGCTCACCAAGCGGGGTCGCCCAAGAGACCCAGTACTTC. This gives the protein CASSPSGVAQETQYF.

The J gene is TRBJ1-4, the V gene TRBV7-2; 7 nucleotides agree with TRBD1. Germline V lookup: CDR1 SGHTA, CDR2 FQGNSA. J gave up 14 bases and V 1 base, and 16 bases lay outside the gene matches. The CDR3 extends over 16 amino acids. The CDR3 DNA sequence: TGTGCCAGCAGCTTAGACGGGCGAAGGACAGGAGAAGATCTGTTTTTT. This gives the protein CASSLDGRRTGEDLFF.

DNA for the CDR3: TGTGCCAGCAAAAGAGTAGGGGGACCGGAGTACAATGAGCAGTTCTTC. Protein sequence: CASKRVGGPEYNEQFF. This chain connects TRBV28 to TRBJ2-1, with D maybe TRBD1 (6 bases). This CDR3 is 16 amino acids long. The V gene's germline CDR1 is MDHEN and CDR2 SYDVKM. V shed 7 bases and J shed 4 bases, with 20 bases lying between them.

V usage is TRBV5-4 and J usage is TRBJ1-1, with a weak D call TRBD1 (6 bases). The CDR3 has 13 amino acids. The V gene lost 0 bases and the J gene lost 3 bases, with 6 bases spanning the gap. Germline CDR1 is SGHNT and CDR2 is YYREEE (reference sequence). This chain's CDR3 is CASSLAGDTEAFF. CDR3 DNA sequence: TGTGCCAGCAGCTTGGCAGGGGACACTGAAGCTTTCTTT.

This sequence joins TRBV4-1 and TRBJ1-2, with 8 bases aligning to TRBD1. Germline V gene lookup returns CDR1 MGHRA and CDR2 YSYEKL. V gave up 0 bases and J gave up 1 base; unmatched junction bases: 13. This CDR3 comprises 19 residues. The chain's CDR3 is CASSQEGGQGAQYNYGYTF. CDR3 in DNA: TGCGCCAGCAGCCAAGAGGGCGGACAGGGCGCGCAGTATAACTATGGCTACACCTTC.